Below, one T cell receptor beta chain is given with its context. Antigen unknown. The sample is drawn from a study of breast tumors, draining lymph nodes, adjacent tissues. J was trimmed by 6 bases and V by 4 bases; bases with no gene match: 4. Germline CDR1 and CDR2: SGHRS and YFSETQ. The CDR3 consists of 14 residues. Via MiXCR, TCRdb re-called the multiplex PCR reads, giving one row per CDR3 protein. The sample holds 50,000 to 55,000 distinct CDR3 sequences; under 50% are singletons and the top ten take roughly a tenth. General study results and limits: Tumor repertoires ranked between lymph nodes and nontumor tissue in diversity, with V and J gene preferences. Tumor and nontumor repertoires were significantly more similar in luminal-like than in basal-like breast cancer.

The sample comprised breast tumor tissue. The origin of this receptor is a female donor with breast cancer. Some clones in this sample may be carry-over from other donors' samples. The chain couples TRBV5-1 to TRBJ2-3, with 11 bases matching TRBD2. The CDR3 loop is CASSPSGRSDTQYF. CDR3 coding DNA: TGCGCCAGCAGCCCTAGCGGGAGGTCGGATACGCAGTATTTT.